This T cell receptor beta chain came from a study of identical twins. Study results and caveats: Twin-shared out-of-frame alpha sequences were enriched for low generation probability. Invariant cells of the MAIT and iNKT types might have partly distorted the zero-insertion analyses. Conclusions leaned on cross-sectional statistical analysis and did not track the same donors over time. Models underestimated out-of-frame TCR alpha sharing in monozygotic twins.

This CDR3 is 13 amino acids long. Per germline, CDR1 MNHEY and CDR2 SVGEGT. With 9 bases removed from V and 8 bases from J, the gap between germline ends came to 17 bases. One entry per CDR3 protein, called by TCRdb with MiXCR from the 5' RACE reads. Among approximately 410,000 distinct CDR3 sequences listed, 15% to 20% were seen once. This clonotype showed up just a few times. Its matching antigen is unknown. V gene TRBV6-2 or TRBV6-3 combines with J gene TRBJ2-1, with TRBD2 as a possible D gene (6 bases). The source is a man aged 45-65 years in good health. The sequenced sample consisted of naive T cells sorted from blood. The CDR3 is CASSDGSIYEQFF. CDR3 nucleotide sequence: TGTGCCAGTAGTGACGGGAGCATTTATGAGCAGTTCTTC.